These 25 T cell receptor beta chains share one sample of origin, sequenced in a study of cytomegalovirus exposure and HLA in healthy donors. In the PCR, 60 Vbeta and 13 Jbeta primers were used. Here immunoSEQ multiplex PCR was the method, and the copy in TCRdb shows in-frame clones only, minus some. The table includes 150,000 to 180,000 clones, around 79% detected once. The sequenced material came from PBMCs. The receptor set was obtained from a man younger than 35 in good health and CMV-seronegative.

The chain is built from TRBV19 and TRBJ2-2; maybe TRBD1 (6 bases). Germline V lookup: CDR1 LNHDA, CDR2 SQIVND (reference sequence). With 6 bases removed from V and 4 bases from J, the gap between germline ends came to 15 bases. The CDR3 contains 15 residues. This chain's CDR3 is CASRTGGAVTGELFF. CDR3 sequence (DNA): TGTGCCAGTAGGACAGGAGGAGCGGTCACCGGGGAGCTGTTTTTT.

This chain connects TRBV6-1 to TRBJ1-2, with 7 bases aligning to TRBD1. Germline V gene sequence: CDR1 MNHNS, CDR2 SASEGT. The CDR3 runs 15 residues. With V trimmed by 5 bases and J by 4 bases, 10 bases remained unmatched. This CDR3 is CASSFEGDSRYGYTF. The CDR3 bases are TGTGCCAGCAGTTTCGAAGGGGACAGCCGCTATGGCTACACCTTC.

The chain recombines TRBV9 with TRBJ2-2; 12 positions agree with TRBD2. The ends lost 0 bases at V and 7 bases at J; junction bases unmatched: 10. Germline V lookup: CDR1 SGDLS, CDR2 YYNGEE. The CDR3 is 18 amino acids. The DNA for the CDR3 is TGTGCCAGCAGCGTAGTCTCTAGCGGGGGGGCCGGTGGCGGGGAGCTGTTTTTT. Its protein product is CASSVVSSGGAGGGELFF.

The chain combines TRBV7-3 with TRBJ2-5; D is possibly TRBD2 (7 bases). The V gene lost 3 bases and the J gene lost 4 bases, with 12 bases spanning the gap. Germline CDR1 SGHTA, CDR2 FQGTGA. The length of the CDR3 is 14 residues. CDR3 region: CASSFGGAAETQYF. DNA of the CDR3: TGTGCCAGCAGCTTTGGGGGGGCCGCAGAGACCCAGTACTTC.

This clone appeared a few times. Other DNA sequences in this sample translate to the same CDR3. The rearrangement joins TRBV7-2 to TRBJ1-6, with TRBD1 identical over 9 bases. Unmatched junction bases numbered 10, after V lost 0 bases and J lost 10 bases. CDR1 and CDR2 (germline): SGHTA, FQGNSA. This CDR3 comprises 17 residues. DNA for the CDR3: TGTGCCAGCAGCTTAGCGCCCCCCGGGACAGGGACCTCACCCCTCCACTTT. This gives the protein CASSLAPPGTGTSPLHF.

This chain joins TRBV11-2 and TRBJ2-3; the match to TRBD2 covers 12 bases. Germline lookup yields CDR1 SGHAT and CDR2 FQNNGV. The V and J ends lost 1 base and 3 bases, in that order; junction bases with no gene match: 5. The CDR3 has 17 amino acids. The CDR3 here is CASSLVSSGGVTDTQYF. CDR3 coding DNA: TGTGCCAGCAGCTTAGTTTCTAGCGGGGGGGTAACAGATACGCAGTATTTT.

The chain couples TRBV27 to TRBJ2-2; no reliable D call. In germline, CDR1 is MNHEY, CDR2 SMNVEV (reference sequence). V was clipped by 3 bases and J by 0 bases, with 8 bases between them. This CDR3 is 15 amino acids long. In nucleotides, the CDR3 is TGTGCCAGCAGTTTGTCCAGTGCGAACACCGGGGAGCTGTTTTTT. Amino acid sequence: CASSLSSANTGELFF.

The CDR3 DNA reads as TGTGCCAGCAGCGCCGGGACAGGCTATAATTCACCCCTCCACTTT. Its protein is CASSAGTGYNSPLHF. The genes are TRBV2 and TRBJ1-6; 8 bases map to TRBD1. The CDR3 contains 15 residues. CDR1 and CDR2 from the germline V gene are SNHLY and FYNNEI. V dropped 6 bases and J dropped 3; count of bases not matched to a gene: 4.

This clone was recorded a few times. The V and J genes are TRBV5-8 and TRBJ2-5, with 7 bases identical to TRBD2. The CDR3 is 15 amino acids. CDR1 and CDR2 from the germline V gene are SGHTS and YDEGEE. V dropped 0 bases and J dropped 5; count of bases not matched to a gene: 7. As DNA, the CDR3 is TGTGCCAGCAGCTTGGATACCGGGGGGAGGGAGACCCAGTACTTC. Encoded protein: CASSLDTGGRETQYF. Full variable domain (outside the CDR3, taken from reference TRBV5-8 and TRBJ2-5): EAGVTQSPTHLIKTRGQQATLRCSPISGHTSVYWYQQALGLGLQFLLWYDEGEERNRGNFPPRFSGRQFPNYSSELNVNALELEDSALYLCASSLDTGGRETQYFGPGTRLLVL.

The rearrangement links TRBV10-3 to TRBJ2-7, with 7 bases matching TRBD1. The V segment lost 0 bases and the J segment 1 base; nucleotides outside the gene matches: 9. CDR3 length: 17 residues. Germline-derived CDR1 and CDR2 are ENHRY and SYGVKD. In DNA, the CDR3 is TGTGCCATCAGTGAGTCGTCGGGACAGTCCTTTTCCTACGAGCAGTACTTC. The encoded protein is CAISESSGQSFSYEQYF.

The rearrangement joins TRBV18 to TRBJ1-4, with 7 bases lining up with TRBD1. CDR3 size: 16 residues. V was pared by 4 bases and J by 4 bases, with 9 bases of the junction left unmatched. From germline, CDR1 is KGHSH and CDR2 LQKENI. CDR3 in DNA: TGTGCCAGCTCACGAGGGTCCGGGACAGTTAATGAAAAACTGTTTTTT. Amino acids: CASSRGSGTVNEKLFF.

The chain carries TRBV5-4 and TRBJ1-2, with 9 bases identical to TRBD1. The CDR3 runs 14 residues. Trimming took 5 bases from V and 7 from J; bases not matched to a gene: 9. Per germline, CDR1 SGHNT and CDR2 YYREEE (reference sequence). DNA for the CDR3: TGTGCCAGCAGACTTGGGACAGGGTCTGTTGGCTACACCTTC. Translation gives CASRLGTGSVGYTF.

The CDR3 DNA is TGTGCCACCAGCAGAGATCGAAACAGCCAGTACAATTCACCCCTCCACTTT. Amino acid sequence: CATSRDRNSQYNSPLHF. This chain joins TRBV15 and TRBJ1-6; the D is unclear. This CDR3 is 17 amino acids long. Trimming removed 0 bases at V and 7 bases at J, with 16 bases between. Germline CDR1 reads LNHNV; CDR2 reads YYDKDF (reference sequence). Full variable domain (missing parts from reference TRBV15 and TRBJ1-6): DAMVIQNPRYQVTQFGKPVTLSCSQTLNHNVMYWYQQKSSQAPKLLFHYYDKDFNNEADTPDNFQSRRPNTSFCFLDIRSPGLGDTAMYLCATSRDRNSQYNSPLHFGNGTRLTVT.

The chain links TRBV27 to TRBJ1-2; 10 bases match TRBD1. This CDR3 region has 15 residues. CDR1 MNHEY and CDR2 SMNVEV come from the germline V gene (reference sequence). Losses at the gene ends were 2 bases for V and 5 bases for J; bases not matched to a gene: 5. CDR3 coding DNA: TGTGCCAGCAGTTTAACGACAGGGGGCTCATATGGCTACACCTTC. Amino acids: CASSLTTGGSYGYTF.

The chain joins TRBV4-1 to TRBJ1-2; 8 bases agree with TRBD1. This CDR3 comprises 17 residues. With V trimmed by 3 bases and J by 8 bases, 17 bases remained unmatched. The germline V gene has CDR1 MGHRA and CDR2 YSYEKL. The CDR3 region is CASSQDGTGQYQGGYTF. The CDR3 DNA follows: TGCGCCAGCAGCCAGGATGGGACAGGACAATATCAGGGGGGCTACACCTTC.

CDR3: CASSLRSGGDEKLFF. The CDR3 nucleotides are TGTGCCAGCAGTCTAAGGTCAGGGGGCGATGAAAAACTGTTTTTT. The rearrangement uses TRBV6-1 and TRBJ1-4, with 8 bases identical to TRBD1. The CDR3 is made up of 15 amino acids. V gave up 5 bases and J gave up 6 bases; unmatched junction bases: 8. Germline V lookup: CDR1 MNHNS, CDR2 SASEGT.

The chain links TRBV5-4 to TRBJ1-4; possible D gene TRBD1, 5 bases. CDR3 length equals 15 residues. Trimming pared 0 bases from V and 5 bases from J, leaving 11 bases between. In germline, CDR1 is SGHNT, CDR2 YYREEE (reference sequence). The CDR3 coding sequence is TGTGCCAGCAGCTTGGTGGGGGGAACAAATGAAAAACTGTTTTTT. It codes for CASSLVGGTNEKLFF.

This chain links TRBV4-3 with TRBJ2-1; 16 bases line up with TRBD2. V lost 0 bases, J lost 4 bases, and 3 bases stayed unmatched. CDR1 LGHNA and CDR2 YSLEER come from the germline V gene. The CDR3 totals 18 residues. In DNA form, the CDR3 reads TGCGCCAGCAGCCAAGAAGGGACTAGCGGGGGGGGGTACAATGAGCAGTTCTTC. Translated, it gives CASSQEGTSGGGYNEQFF.

The chain joins TRBV5-1 to TRBJ1-4; perhaps TRBD1 as D (6 bases). V shed 0 bases and J shed 6 bases, with 18 bases lying between them. Germline lookup yields CDR1 SGHRS and CDR2 YFSETQ. There are 17 residues in the CDR3. This CDR3 is CASSLGGTGIVYEKLFF. CDR3 sequence (DNA): TGCGCCAGCAGCTTGGGGGGCACAGGGATCGTTTATGAAAAACTGTTTTTT.

This chain joins TRBV4-1 and TRBJ2-1; 8 bases align to TRBD2. CDR1 is MGHRA, CDR2 YSYEKL, per germline. CDR3 size: 14 residues. Trimming cost V 1 base and J 10 bases; bases outside gene matches: 6. The CDR3 region is CASSQGQAGAEQFF. CDR3 DNA sequence: TGCGCCAGCAGCCAAGGTCAAGCGGGGGCGGAGCAGTTCTTC.

The chain carries TRBV5-6 and TRBJ2-7; no definite D call. The CDR3 extends over 13 amino acids. The ends were cut back, 2 bases at V and 1 base at J, with 7 bases in the middle. The germline V gene has CDR1 SGHDT and CDR2 YYEEEE. CDR3 protein: CASSLASSYEQYV. The CDR3 nucleotides are TGTGCCAGCAGCTTAGCGAGTTCCTACGAGCAGTACGTC.

This clone was seen more than once but under ten times. The chain joins TRBV11-2 to TRBJ1-2, with 9 bases matching TRBD1. J lost 6 bases, V lost 1 base, and 6 bases had no gene match. The CDR3 is 15 amino acids. Germline values: CDR1 SGHAT, CDR2 FQNNGV. The CDR3 protein is CASSLARRTGDGYTF. The CDR3 DNA reads TGTGCCAGCAGCTTAGCACGTCGGACAGGGGATGGCTACACCTTC.

V and J are TRBV7-2 and TRBJ1-1; D is perhaps TRBD1 (6 bases). Germline values: CDR1 SGHTA, CDR2 FQGNSA. V was pared by 1 base and J by 7 bases, with 10 bases between. CDR3 length equals 13 residues. The DNA for the CDR3 is TGTGCCAGCAGCTTAGGACAGGCCTTTGAAGCTTTCTTT. The encoded protein is CASSLGQAFEAFF.

The rearrangement uses TRBV4-2 and TRBJ2-7, with 9 bases fitting TRBD1. Germline CDR1 LGHNA, CDR2 YNFKEQ. The CDR3 is 14 residues long. Trimming cost V 2 bases and J 7 bases; bases outside gene matches: 6. CDR3 amino acids: CASSQLPGQGEQYV. The CDR3 DNA reads as TGTGCCAGCAGCCAATTGCCGGGACAGGGAGAGCAGTACGTC.

This clone was picked up a small number of times. CDR3 region: CASSYYGLPTNEKLFF. In nucleotides, the CDR3 is TGTGCCAGCAGTTATTACGGTCTCCCAACTAATGAAAAACTGTTTTTT. V usage is TRBV7-9 and J usage is TRBJ1-4; D uncertain. Germline CDR1 and CDR2: SEHNR and FQNEAQ (reference sequence). Trimming stripped 6 bases from V and 0 bases from J, with 14 bases between. The CDR3 consists of 16 residues.